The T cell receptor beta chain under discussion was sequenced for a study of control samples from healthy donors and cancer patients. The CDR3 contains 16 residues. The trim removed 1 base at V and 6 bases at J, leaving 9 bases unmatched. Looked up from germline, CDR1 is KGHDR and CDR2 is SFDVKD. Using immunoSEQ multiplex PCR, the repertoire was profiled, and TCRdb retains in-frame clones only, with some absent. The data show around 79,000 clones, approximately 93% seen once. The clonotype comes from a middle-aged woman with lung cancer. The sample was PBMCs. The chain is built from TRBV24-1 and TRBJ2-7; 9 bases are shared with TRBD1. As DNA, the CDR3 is TGTGCCACCAGTGATTTCGATACGGACAGGGGCGGCGAGCAGTACTTC. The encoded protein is CATSDFDTDRGGEQYF.